This T cell receptor (beta chain) was found in a study of T cell repertoires in cytomegalovirus infection. Regarding the study as a whole: Based on cumulative public TCR beta family frequency, carriers of CMV plus the relevant HLA were identified.

In TCRdb, the reads were re-called with MiXCR into one record per CDR3 protein. The data show hundreds of thousands of distinct CDR3 sequences, 42% seen once. CDR3 length: 16 residues. Trimming removed 1 base at V and 0 bases at J, with 7 bases between. Looked up from germline, CDR1 is LGHDT and CDR2 is YNNKEL (reference sequence). In the case of this clonotype: Antigen unknown.

This TCR was sampled from a human donor in good health (CMV status not recorded). Some clones in this sample may be carry-over from other donors' samples. The material was cultured PBMCs, obtained from culture after CMV antigen stimulation. V is TRBV3-1 and J is TRBJ1-6, with a tentative D call TRBD1 (5 bases). CDR3 amino acids: CASSQGQSSYNSPLHF. In nucleotides, the CDR3 is TGTGCCAGCAGCCAAGGACAGAGCTCCTATAATTCACCCCTCCACTTT.